Listed below are T cell receptor beta chains from one sample, sequenced in a study of cytomegalovirus exposure and HLA in healthy donors. Measured with immunoSEQ multiplex PCR; TCRdb has only the in-frame clones, and not every one. This sample has about 150,000 clones, with 70% to 85% found just once. The sample comprised PBMCs. These receptors were obtained from a man aged 25-40 years in good health and CMV-seronegative. Each CDR3 is given with its conserved first and last residue. The D gene is left open where the match is weak. Not all rows give a size; the values are once, few, many and, for expanded clones, a class.

clone_size j_call cdr3_length v_call d_call cdr3_nt cdr3_aa
NA TRBJ2-1 14 TRBV2 NA TGTGCCAGCAGCTACGTCCGGGACTACAATGAGCAGTTCTTC CASSYVRDYNEQFF
NA TRBJ2-5 15 TRBV15 TRBD2 TGTGCCACCGGGAAGGAGCGGGGGGCGCAAGAGACCCAGTACTTC CATGKERGAQETQYF
NA TRBJ1-4 14 TRBV28 TRBD1 TGTGCCAGCAGCGGGACAGGGACAAATGAAAAACTGTTTTTT CASSGTGTNEKLFF
NA TRBJ2-1 15 TRBV2 TRBD2 TGTGCCAGCAGTCTTAGCGGGGGGGCCTACAATGAGCAGTTCTTC CASSLSGGAYNEQFF
once TRBJ2-2 16 TRBV28 NA TGTGCCAGCGTCACGTTGGGGGGAACGAACACCGGGGAGCTGTTTTTT CASVTLGGTNTGELFF
NA TRBJ2-7 16 TRBV15 NA TGTGCCACCAGCAGAGAGAGGGGGTTTAGCTCCTACGAGCAGTACTTC CATSRERGFSSYEQYF
NA TRBJ1-5 16 TRBV18 TRBD1 TGTGCCAGCTCACCGGCCGGACAGGGTCGCAATCAGCCCCAGCATTTT CASSPAGQGRNQPQHF
NA TRBJ1-4 17 TRBV11-2 TRBD1 TGTGCCAGCAGCTTCGGGGGACAGGGGTTAACTAATGAAAAACTGTTTTTT CASSFGGQGLTNEKLFF
NA TRBJ1-2 14 TRBV30 TRBD1 TGTGCCTGGAGGAGGGGCAGGGGGCCCTATGGCTACACCTTC CAWRRGRGPYGYTF
NA TRBJ1-5 14 TRBV7-8 NA TGTGCCAGCAGGCCGGGGGGTAGCAATCAGCCCCAGCATTTT CASRPGGSNQPQHF
NA TRBJ1-2 12 TRBV6-5 NA TGTGCCAGCAGTCCACAGGGTAATGGCTACACCTTC CASSPQGNGYTF
NA TRBJ2-7 15 TRBV5-4 NA TGTGCCAGCAGTTGGGCAGGCCTTAGGGGGGGCGAGCAGTACTTC CASSWAGLRGGEQYF
NA TRBJ2-5 17 TRBV28 TRBD2 TGTGCCAGCAGTTTCGGACTAGCGGGGGCCATCCAAGAGACCCAGTACTTC CASSFGLAGAIQETQYF
NA TRBJ1-2 16 TRBV6-4 TRBD1 TGTGCCAGCAGCAGGGACAGGTTTACTCCTAAAGATGGCTACACCTTC CASSRDRFTPKDGYTF
NA TRBJ2-5 16 TRBV27 TRBD2 TGTGCCAGCAGGCCTAAGCCGACTAGCGAGGAAGAGACCCAGTACTTC CASRPKPTSEEETQYF
NA TRBJ1-3 17 TRBV9 TRBD1 TGTGCCAGCAGCGTAGAGGGACAGCTCTTCTCTGGAAACACCATATATTTT CASSVEGQLFSGNTIYF
NA TRBJ1-6 12 TRBV29-1 TRBD1 TGCAGCGTTGAAACAGGGGTTGGCCCCCTCAACTTT CSVETGVGPLNF
NA TRBJ2-7 13 TRBV2 NA TGTGCCAGCAAAGGCGGCCAATCCTACGAGCAGTACTTC CASKGGQSYEQYF
NA TRBJ1-1 15 TRBV29-1 TRBD1 TGCAGCGTCTACCCAACCAGGGACAGGGGCACTGAAGCTTTCTTT CSVYPTRDRGTEAFF
few TRBJ2-5 14 TRBV7-3 NA TGTGCCAGCAGCTTAAATTCCGGGGGAGGGACCCAGTACTTC CASSLNSGGGTQYF
NA TRBJ1-2 15 TRBV28 NA TGTGCCAGCAGTTTATGGGACAGTAATATCTATGGCTACACCTTC CASSLWDSNIYGYTF
NA TRBJ2-1 15 TRBV25-1 TRBD1 TGTGCCAGCAGTCCCGGGACAGAGCAATACAATGAGCAGTTCTTC CASSPGTEQYNEQFF
NA TRBJ1-6 14 TRBV7-9 NA TGTGCCAGTACGTCGGACACCTATGGATCACCCCTCCACTTT CASTSDTYGSPLHF
NA TRBJ1-1 13 TRBV18 NA TGTGCCAGCTCAACAGACGCGAACACTGAAGCTTTCTTT CASSTDANTEAFF
NA TRBJ1-5 15 TRBV7-2 TRBD1 TGTGCCAGCAGCTTGGGACAGGGGAACAATCAGCCCCAGCATTTT CASSLGQGNNQPQHF
NA TRBJ2-7 16 TRBV7-8 TRBD1 TGTGCCAGCAGCGCAAGCAGTGGGACAGCCACCTACGAGCAGTACTTC CASSASSGTATYEQYF
NA TRBJ1-6 15 TRBV7-2 NA TGTGCCAGCAGCTTAGTGGCAGGCTATGGTTCACCCCTCCACTTT CASSLVAGYGSPLHF
NA TRBJ2-5 16 TRBV7-9 TRBD1 TGTGCCAGCAGCTTAAGTGGGAAGGGGGCTGGAGAGACCCAGTACTTC CASSLSGKGAGETQYF
NA TRBJ2-7 16 TRBV16 NA TGTGCCAGCAGCCCGGGTTTGAGCCCGAGGGTTGGCGAGCAGTACTTC CASSPGLSPRVGEQYF
once TRBJ1-2 13 TRBV29-1 TRBD1 TGCAGCGCCCAAGGGGGACAGAACTATGGCTACACCTTC CSAQGGQNYGYTF
NA TRBJ2-3 13 TRBV10-2 TRBD2 TGCGCCAGCGAGCGGGGGATCACAGATACGCAGTATTTT CASERGITDTQYF
NA TRBJ1-2 15 TRBV28 NA TGTGCCAGCAGCCCACCCATGGGGGCCGGCTATGGCTACACCTTC CASSPPMGAGYGYTF
NA TRBJ2-3 13 TRBV11-2 NA TGTGCCAGCAGCTTTACAGGAGCAGATACGCAGTATTTT CASSFTGADTQYF
NA TRBJ1-5 20 TRBV5-5 NA TGTGCCAGCAGCTCCAAAGGGGGGGGGAACTTCCAATACAGCAATCAGCCCCAGCATTTT CASSSKGGGNFQYSNQPQHF
once TRBJ1-6 16 TRBV6-6 TRBD1 TGTGCCAGCAGCCCCTCGACAGGGGTCGATAATTCACCCCTCCACTTT CASSPSTGVDNSPLHF
few TRBJ1-1 15 TRBV6-6 NA TGTGCCAGCAGTTACCTTCCAGGGTCGAACACTGAAGCTTTCTTT CASSYLPGSNTEAFF
NA TRBJ2-1 14 TRBV28 TRBD2 TGTGCCAGTTTAAGTGGGGGGGACTACAATGAGCAGTTCTTC CASLSGGDYNEQFF
NA TRBJ1-5 14 TRBV7-8 NA TGTGCCAGCAGCTCTCACAGTGGAACTCAGCCCCAGAATTTT CASSSHSGTQPQNF
NA TRBJ1-1 15 TRBV4-3 NA TGCGCCAGCAGCCAGGTGGACAGCTTGAACACTGAAGCTTTCTTT CASSQVDSLNTEAFF
NA TRBJ1-1 12 TRBV13 NA TGTGCCAGCAGCGAGCCCAGGACTGAAGCTTTCTTT CASSEPRTEAFF
NA TRBJ2-7 15 TRBV6-5 TRBD1 TGTGCCAGCAGTTACTCCCCGGGACAGGGAACCGAGCAGTACTTC CASSYSPGQGTEQYF
NA TRBJ2-1 15 TRBV9 TRBD2 TGTGCCAGCAGCGTAGATGGGGGGGAGGGGAATGAGCAGTTCTTC CASSVDGGEGNEQFF
NA TRBJ2-5 16 TRBV4-2 TRBD2 TGTGCCAGCAGCCAAGGCGGTAGCGGGGAGCAAGAGACCCAGTACTTC CASSQGGSGEQETQYF
NA TRBJ2-2 14 TRBV5-4 TRBD1 TGTGCCAGCAGCCAGGGGGCGCAGGTCGGGGAGCTGTTTTTT CASSQGAQVGELFF
once TRBJ2-3 17 TRBV21-1 NA TGTGCCAGCAGCAAAGAAACTAGCGGGGGGTTGGCAGATACGCAGTATTTT CASSKETSGGLADTQYF
NA TRBJ2-1 15 TRBV6-5 TRBD2 TGTGCCAGCACCTCTAGCGGGGCCTCCTACAATGAGCAGTTCTTC CASTSSGASYNEQFF